This T cell receptor beta chain was sequenced for a study of regulatory dendritic cells for organ transplantation. Study observations and caveats: Mature dendritic cells appeared to drive more memory CD8+ clonal expansion than regulatory ones. Naive CD4+ and CD8+ repertoires were highly diverse; memory CD8+ was most oligoclonal.

Produced via immunoSEQ multiplex PCR; TCRdb's table is partial and in-frame only. The data show 8,500 to 13,000 clones, with just over 70% seen just once and approximately 20% held by the top ten. Comment on this clone: Its specificity is unknown.

CD4+ or CD8+ T cells were sorted as naive CD45RA+ or memory CD45RO+. The length of the CDR3 is 13 residues. CDR1 SGHAT and CDR2 FQNNGV come from the germline V gene. J was trimmed by 6 bases and V by 4 bases; bases with no gene match: 6. The chain is built from TRBV11-2 and TRBJ2-7, with TRBD1 identical over 7 bases. The sequenced sample was memory CD8+ T cells from blood. Subset here: CD45RO+ memory T cells. The receptor was isolated from a human donor in good health. The chain's CDR3 is CASSYTGAAEQYF. The CDR3 coding sequence is TGTGCCAGCAGCTATACAGGGGCGGCCGAGCAGTACTTC.